This T cell receptor beta chain was observed in a study of T cell repertoires in ileal Crohn's disease. Looking at the study overall: All patients had surgery for stricturing (61%) or penetrating (about 40%) disease.

Per germline, CDR1 SGHKS and CDR2 YYEKEE (reference sequence). V lost 4 bases and J lost 1; bases outside the gene matches: 7. CDR3 length: 15 residues. Time point specified: neoterminal ileum biopsy at postoperative endoscopy, about 6 months after surgery. Study findings and constraints: Clonality above 26.8% at surgery always came with endoscopic recurrence.

A note on this clone: Its antigen is currently unknown.

Clones were read by immunoSEQ multiplex PCR, and TCRdb kept only the in-frame ones, dropping some. The sample yields 450 to 600 clones, roughly 90% seen once. This receptor was obtained from an adult with Crohn's disease. The chain recombines TRBV5-5 with TRBJ2-7; TRBD1 aligns across 8 bases. Source material: ileal tissue. This CDR3 reads CASSRGTGYSYEQYV. The CDR3 nucleotides read TGTGCCAGCAGCCGCGGGACAGGATATTCCTACGAGCAGTACGTC.